Presented here are 17 T cell receptor beta chains from one specimen sequenced in a study of control samples from healthy donors and cancer patients. The protocol was immunoSEQ multiplex PCR, while the TCRdb copy is restricted to in-frame clones and leaves out a portion. The sample includes about 34,000 clones, about 86% seen only once; the top ten take about 1.6%. Sequencing input: PBMCs. All receptors derive from a woman aged 40 to 50 with lung cancer.

The V gene is TRBV19, the J gene TRBJ1-1; D gene ambiguous. This CDR3 is built from 13 residues. With 1 base removed from V and 7 bases from J, the gap between germline ends came to 10 bases. Germline values: CDR1 LNHDA, CDR2 SQIVND (reference sequence). The CDR3: CASSIGSSYEAFF. The CDR3 bases are TGTGCCAGTAGTATAGGATCCTCCTATGAAGCTTTCTTT. The full variable domain, rest sourced from reference TRBV19 and TRBJ1-1, is DGGITQSPKYLFRKEGQNVTLSCEQNLNHDAMYWYRQDPGQGLRLIYYSQIVNDFQKGDIAEGYSVSREKKESFPLTVTSAQKNPTAFYLCASSIGSSYEAFFGQGTRLTVV.

This sequence joins TRBV7-3 and TRBJ2-2; D may be TRBD1 or TRBD2 (5 bases each). The V and J ends lost 4 bases and 5 bases respectively, with 8 bases between them. The germline V gene has CDR1 SGHTA and CDR2 FQGTGA. The CDR3 is 13 amino acids. CDR3 protein: CASSSWGTGELFF. CDR3 DNA: TGTGCCAGCAGCTCTTGGGGGACCGGGGAGCTGTTTTTT.

The chain employs TRBV24-1 and TRBJ1-2, with 8 bases that match TRBD1. V was clipped by 4 bases and J by 2 bases; unmatched bases: 5. Looked up from germline, CDR1 is KGHDR and CDR2 is SFDVKD. The CDR3 consists of 15 residues. CDR3 nucleotides: TGTGCCACCAGTGACTCAGGGGGCGTGAACTATGGCTACACCTTC. Protein sequence: CATSDSGGVNYGYTF.

The chain uses TRBV19 and TRBJ2-5; maybe TRBD2 (5 bases). Per the germline V gene, CDR1 is LNHDA and CDR2 is SQIVND (reference sequence). The CDR3 runs to 14 residues. Trimming removed 4 bases at V and 1 base at J, with 10 bases between. Here the CDR3 reads CASSTPGIQETQYF. CDR3 coding DNA: TGTGCCAGTAGTACCCCCGGGATCCAAGAGACCCAGTACTTC.

The chain couples TRBV6-5 to TRBJ1-2; D ambiguous. This CDR3 is 14 amino acids long. The V gene's germline CDR1 is MNHEY and CDR2 SVGAGI. The ends were cut back, 8 bases at V and 4 bases at J, with 17 bases in the middle. The CDR3 DNA reads as TGTGCCAGCTCACTCGATCAGACCCTCTATGGCTACACCTTC. This codes for CASSLDQTLYGYTF.

This clone was detected only a few times. The rearrangement links TRBV9 to TRBJ1-6; no clear D gene. Between the trimmed V and J ends, which lost 0 bases and 13 bases, there was a span of 11 bases. The CDR3 covers 13 residues. Germline values: CDR1 SGDLS, CDR2 YYNGEE. CDR3 amino acids: CASSVASAQPLHF. For the CDR3, the DNA is TGTGCCAGCAGCGTAGCTTCGGCTCAGCCCCTCCACTTT.

This chain links TRBV5-4 with TRBJ1-1; 8 bases fit TRBD1. Germline assignment: CDR1 SGHNT and CDR2 YYREEE (reference sequence). V shed 4 bases, J shed 4 bases, and the junction held 6 bases outside the gene matches. The CDR3 has 14 amino acids. The CDR3 protein is CASSLRGPGTEAFF. For the CDR3, the DNA is TGTGCCAGCAGCCTCAGGGGGCCGGGCACTGAAGCTTTCTTT.

J is TRBJ1-1 and V is TRBV3-1 (or the pseudogene TRBV3-2); D unresolved. The germline V gene encodes CDR1 LGHDT and CDR2 YNNKEL (reference sequence). This CDR3 comprises 13 residues. V was shortened by 4 bases and J by 5 bases, with 11 bases between the two germline ends. The CDR3 nucleotides read TGTGCCAGCAGCCCCCTTCGGAAAACTGAAGCTTTCTTT. Encoded protein: CASSPLRKTEAFF.

This chain uses TRBV19 with TRBJ1-1; D gene unclear. Germline loops: CDR1 LNHDA, CDR2 SQIVND (reference sequence). CDR3 length: 12 amino acids. V gave up 7 bases and J gave up 6 bases, with 12 bases separating them. The CDR3 is CASTSGGAEAFF. The CDR3, as DNA: TGTGCCAGTACCTCCGGCGGAGCTGAAGCTTTCTTT.

This sequence joins TRBV4-1 and TRBJ2-7, with D possibly TRBD1 on 6 matching bases. The CDR3 has 14 residues. V was pared by 4 bases and J by 7 bases, with 17 bases between. Germline V gives CDR1 MGHRA, CDR2 YSYEKL. For the CDR3, the DNA is TGCGCCAGCAGCCCCAAGGGGACACCCTGGGAGCAGTACTTC. It encodes CASSPKGTPWEQYF.

The chain joins TRBV7-8 to TRBJ2-3, with 11 bases lining up with TRBD2. The CDR3 contains 19 residues. J was trimmed by 2 bases and V by 1 base; bases with no gene match: 11. Germline V gene sequence: CDR1 SGHVS, CDR2 FQNEAQ. CDR3: CASSLGRLAGGFHTDTQYF. CDR3 DNA: TGTGCCAGCAGCTTAGGGCGGCTAGCGGGGGGTTTCCACACAGATACGCAGTATTTT.

V gene TRBV20-1 combines with J gene TRBJ2-3; D ambiguous. The germline V and J ends were trimmed by 3 bases and 4 bases, with 8 bases remaining between them. Germline V gives CDR1 DFQATT, CDR2 SNEGSKA (reference sequence). This CDR3 region has 12 residues. The CDR3 DNA reads TGCAGTGCTAGTTGGGCCGCAGATACGCAGTATTTT. It codes for CSASWAADTQYF.

The V gene is TRBV14, the J gene TRBJ1-2; D is undetermined. Between the trimmed V and J ends, which lost 0 bases and 4 bases, there was a span of 9 bases. The CDR3 covers 14 residues. CDR1 is SGHDN, CDR2 FVKESK, per germline. The CDR3 DNA sequence: TGTGCCAGCAGCCAAGATAGCAGGCCCTATGGCTACACCTTC. It translates to CASSQDSRPYGYTF.

V and J are TRBV6-5 and TRBJ1-6, with D perhaps TRBD1 (5 bases). The CDR3 consists of 13 residues. The germline V and J ends were trimmed by 2 bases and 10 bases, with 9 bases remaining between them. The germline V gene encodes CDR1 MNHEY and CDR2 SVGAGI. The CDR3 nucleotides read TGTGCCAGCAGTTACAAGGGGATCTCACCCCTCCACTTT. It encodes CASSYKGISPLHF.

This chain connects TRBV12-3 or TRBV12-4 to TRBJ1-1; D is unresolved. The ends were cut back, 7 bases at V and 1 base at J, with 10 bases in the middle. The CDR3 totals 13 residues. The CDR3 DNA sequence: TGTGCCAGCACCCAAATGGGGAACACTGAAGCTTTCTTT. It encodes CASTQMGNTEAFF.

The CDR3 DNA reads TGTGCCACCTACAGACAGGGCGTCCCCGCTTTCTTT. Its protein is CATYRQGVPAFF. The chain carries TRBV6-5 and TRBJ1-1, with 7 bases matching TRBD1. Germline lookup yields CDR1 MNHEY and CDR2 SVGAGI. The CDR3 spans 12 residues. With V trimmed by 10 bases and J by 11 bases, 13 bases remained unmatched.

This clone was found a few times. The genes are TRBV30 and TRBJ2-7; TRBD2 might be the D (6 bases). This CDR3 has 13 residues. The germline gives CDR1 GTSNPN, CDR2 SVGIG (reference sequence). V was pared by 3 bases and J by 10 bases, with 19 bases between. CDR3: CAWSPKEGSGQYF. The CDR3 DNA reads as TGTGCCTGGAGCCCTAAGGAGGGGAGTGGTCAGTACTTC.